Here is one T cell receptor beta chain with its context. Its antigen is not identified. This specimen belongs to a study of cytotoxic CD8 clonotypes in ibrutinib-treated CLL. Findings of the study overall: Patients showed higher baseline clonality than age-matched healthy donors, and it tracked circulating CD8+ T-cell counts.

Profiling relied on immunoSEQ multiplex PCR, and the TCRdb table lists in-frame clones only, not all of them. The sample has around 50,000 clones, 50% to 65% seen once. The CDR3 is made up of 18 amino acids. Trimming removed 5 bases at V and 0 bases at J, with 22 bases between. Per the germline V gene, CDR1 is MGHRA and CDR2 is YSYEKL. This TCR derives from a human donor with chronic lymphocytic leukemia. The sequencing used PBMCs, collected after 24 months of ibrutinib treatment. The chain links TRBV4-1 to TRBJ1-1; weak D call: TRBD1 (5 bases). CDR3: CASSSRGPEGIMNTEAFF. The CDR3 DNA follows: TGCGCCAGCAGCTCTCGGGGCCCGGAGGGTATAATGAACACTGAAGCTTTCTTT.